This T cell receptor (beta chain) was recovered during a study of early T cells in non-severe SARS-CoV-2 infection. In this sample, this clonotype turned up many times. MiXCR, run by TCRdb on the 5' RACE reads, gives a single entry per CDR3 protein. The sample consists of about 67,000 distinct CDR3 sequences, 11% of them appearing once. This CDR3 region has 12 residues. The V and J ends lost 8 bases and 5 bases respectively, with 12 bases between them. CDR1 MNHNS and CDR2 SASEGT come from the germline V gene. The receptor's source is an adult who was a healthcare worker with PCR-confirmed SARS-CoV-2 infection or an uninfected control (not recorded which). V is TRBV6-1 and J is TRBJ2-5; a possible D gene is TRBD1 (5 bases). Sample: whole blood. CDR3 protein: CASDSSGETQYF. The CDR3 DNA reads TGTGCCAGCGACAGTTCAGGGGAGACCCAGTACTTC.